This T cell receptor beta chain came from a study of cytomegalovirus exposure and HLA in healthy donors. Study conclusions and caveats: The presence/absence work took it that sequencing depth was about the same across donors.

On this clone itself: Its antigen is not known.

Primers included in the PCR were 60 Vbeta and 13 Jbeta primers. Produced via immunoSEQ multiplex PCR; TCRdb's table is partial and in-frame only. The repertoire has more than 100,000 clones, around 77% of them found once; the top ten carry approximately 0.86%. V trimming: 5 bases; J trimming: 7 bases; junction bases outside the gene matches: 12. From germline, CDR1 is MDHEN and CDR2 SYDVKM. The CDR3 runs 16 residues. The chain combines TRBV28 with TRBJ2-7; 12 bases are shared with TRBD2. The specimen was PBMCs. This receptor was identified in a woman aged 55-70 years in good health and CMV-seronegative. As DNA, the CDR3 is TGTGCCAGCAGTGGACTAGCGGGGTGGGCTGGAGAAGAGCAGTACTTC. This translates into CASSGLAGWAGEEQYF.